This TCR beta chain was documented in a study of cytotoxic CD8 clonotypes in ibrutinib-treated CLL (dated by TCRdb to 2020 to 2023). About the full investigation: In this cohort, around 15 patients were treatment-naive and about ten were relapsed/refractory, while some 18 had unmutated IGHV. Longitudinal samples were available for about 30% of the roughly 86 trial participants. On average, each sample yielded 270,000 or so productive templates and about 94,000 productive rearrangements. Responses were partial in roughly 25 patients and complete in 2; after median approximately 67 months follow-up, roughly 15 stayed in remission and approximately twelve progressed. Response samples were obtained after a median of approximately eleven months of treatment, with a range of roughly 6 to 40 months. Cryopreserved peripheral blood mononuclear cells were collected at three points: before therapy, at response, and at either sustained remission or disease progression. Patients were still on ibrutinib when every remission and progressive disease sample was collected.

The trim is 3 bases for V and 5 bases for J, with a gap of 4 bases between the germline ends. The CDR3 covers 11 residues, taking in both the cysteine and the phenylalanine. The retained sequence is limited to the CDR3, 33 bases, with the frame set at the first base. Per the germline V gene, LGHNT is the CDR1 and FRNRAP is the CDR2. With regard to this clone: It has no known antigen specificity. Qualities for individual bases were not recorded, and no much larger clone is one base off.

Each clonotype received, on average, around 10x coverage in deep resolution sequencing performed on a MiSeq, where the target depth lay between 1 in 1 million and 1 in 200,000 T cells. TCR beta libraries were generated with the immunoSEQ hsTCRB Kit. The paper's processing steps were these. Data were analyzed with ImmunoSEQ Data Assistant and ImmunoSEQ Analyzer, with V, D and J genes assigned per IMGT definitions. Clonality was computed as one minus normalized Shannon entropy of productive rearrangement frequencies, ranging from 0 to 1. Public clonotype analysis was restricted to overrepresented clonotypes comprising at least 0.05% of each patient's repertoire. More than ten repertoires from age-matched healthy donors, obtained from immuneACCESS, served as clonality controls. Imported from immuneACCESS, the table was reduced by TCRdb to in-frame sequences with V and J called. These copies leave out some clones; in studies compared against another copy, an unresolved V gene accounts for under half, and the cause of the remainder is not known. V and J calls and clone size are those listed in that table; D and trimming were worked out from the DNA. The sample has approximately 150,000 clones on record, about 88% of them singletons. The ten largest account for approximately 2.9% of the sample.

Per the publication, the time point label means: progressive disease on ibrutinib. Roughly 1.9 micrograms of genomic DNA were extracted from cryopreserved PBMCs for TCR beta library preparation. Longitudinal blood samples from CLL patients on ibrutinib monotherapy were analyzed using high-throughput TCR beta sequencing. Patients were enrolled in a phase 2 open-label single-center ibrutinib monotherapy trial. Results and caveats for the whole study, not just this receptor: At baseline, clonality was higher than in age-matched healthy donors and showed a strong correlation with circulating CD8+ T-cell counts. Public clonotypes were rare and either contracted or stayed stable during treatment, and the rise in clonality at ibrutinib response reflected the expansion of private clonotypes. An increase in clonality was observed at ibrutinib response, with clonality remaining stable during sustained remission and falling back toward baseline at progression. Lymph node repertoires were not examined, and the timing of sampling was not matched between patients in sustained remission and those whose disease progressed.

The chain is assembled from TRBV12-5 and TRBJ2-5, with no reliable assignment of the D segment. This specimen was PBMCs, taken at disease progression, from a patient treated with ibrutinib. The TCR comes from a human donor with chronic lymphocytic leukemia. The DNA sequence is TGTGCTAGTGGTTTCGGGGAGACCCAGTACTTC. This encodes CASGFGETQYF.